Listed below are T cell receptor beta chains from one sample, sequenced in a study of blood T cells in healthy people across ages. One entry per CDR3 protein, called by TCRdb with MiXCR from the 5' RACE reads. Of roughly 1.5 million distinct CDR3 sequences listed, roughly 43% are singletons. Sequencing was done on a sample of blood. The source is a woman younger than 35 in good health. The CDR3 runs from the conserved cysteine through the conserved F or W. The D gene is left open where the match is weak. The size entry is marked missing in some rows and otherwise reads once, few, many or a size class.

J	D	V	size	CDR3	DNA
TRBJ1-2	.	TRBV7-8	few	CASSFSGNLGYGYTF	TGTGCCAGCAGCTTTTCAGGCAACCTTGGCTATGGCTACACCTTC
TRBJ1-6	.	TRBV6-6	few	CAVSREYNSPLHF	TGTGCCGTTTCCAGGGAGTATAATTCACCCCTCCACTTT
TRBJ2-7	.	TRBV7-8	.	CASSFRRTRDYNHSYNEQYF	TGTGCCAGCAGCTTCCGAAGGACACGCGATTACAATCACTCCTACAATGAGCAGTACTTC
TRBJ2-5	.	TRBV4-1	.	CASSPANGYNEQYF	TGCGCCAGCAGCCCAGCAAACGGATACAATGAGCAGTACTTC
TRBJ1-6	.	TRBV12-3/TRBV12-4	few	CASSLGVRSPLHF	TGTGCCAGCAGTTTGGGGGTACGGTCACCCCTCCACTTT
TRBJ1-1	.	TRBV20-1	.	CSAWDIGNTEAFF	TGCAGTGCCTGGGACATTGGGAACACTGAAGCTTTCTTT
TRBJ1-5	.	TRBV6-1	few	CASSENTGEQHF	TGTGCCAGCAGTGAAAACACCGGCGAACAGCATTTT
TRBJ2-2	.	TRBV14	.	CASSPTRTGELFF	TGTGCCAGCAGCCCGACTAGGACCGGGGAGCTGTTTTTT
TRBJ2-5	.	TRBV2	.	CATKTVTRQETQYF	TGTGCCACCAAGACAGTAACCCGTCAAGAGACCCAGTACTTC
TRBJ1-1	.	TRBV27	.	CASSPDRLGSEAFF	TGTGCCAGCAGTCCTGACAGGTTGGGATCAGAAGCTTTCTTT
TRBJ2-7	TRBD2	TRBV7-9	.	CASSTGTTSIYEQYF	TGTGCCAGCAGCACCGGGACTACTAGTATCTACGAGCAGTACTTC
TRBJ1-6	.	TRBV27	.	CASSLRDQSFYNSPLHF	TGTGCCAGCAGTTTAAGGGATCAGTCGTTCTATAATTCACCCCTCCACTTT
TRBJ1-4	.	TRBV20-1	.	CSAMKVANEKLFF	TGCAGTGCCATGAAGGTGGCTAATGAAAAACTGTTTTTT
TRBJ2-1	TRBD1	TRBV9	.	CASSIATGDHEQFF	TGTGCCAGCAGCATCGCGACAGGGGATCATGAGCAGTTCTTC
TRBJ1-2	.	TRBV6-2/TRBV6-3	few	CASSYSTSRGYTF	TGTGCCAGCAGTTACTCGACCAGCAGGGGCTACACCTTC
TRBJ1-1	.	TRBV4-1	.	CASSQEGTGYTEAFF	TGCGCCAGCAGCCAAGAAGGCACAGGGTACACTGAAGCTTTCTTT
TRBJ2-7	.	TRBV20-1	.	CSVRRGGVNEQYF	TGCAGTGTCCGCAGGGGAGGGGTCAACGAGCAGTACTTC
TRBJ2-1	.	TRBV20-1	few	CSANRLALSSYNEQFF	TGCAGTGCTAACCGGCTAGCCCTGAGCTCCTACAATGAGCAGTTCTTC
TRBJ2-1	TRBD2	TRBV2	.	CASRGLVAGQFF	TGTGCCAGCAGGGGACTAGTAGCTGGGCAGTTCTTC
TRBJ2-7	TRBD1	TRBV4-3	.	CASSLRSAGGFYEQYF	TGCGCCAGCAGCCTCCGATCGGCAGGGGGCTTCTACGAGCAGTACTTC
TRBJ1-4	.	TRBV12-3/TRBV12-4	.	CASSLGPVEKLFF	TGTGCCAGCAGTTTGGGTCCAGTTGAAAAACTGTTTTTT
TRBJ1-1	.	TRBV10-3	.	CAISGPEMNTEAFF	TGTGCCATCAGTGGTCCAGAAATGAACACTGAAGCTTTCTTT
TRBJ2-3	.	TRBV6-1	.	CAILSGSSWTDTQYF	TGTGCCATTCTTTCGGGGTCGAGTTGGACAGATACGCAGTATTTT
TRBJ2-1	.	TRBV7-2	few	CASSFDWIYNEQFF	TGTGCCAGCAGCTTTGACTGGATTTACAATGAGCAGTTCTTC
TRBJ2-1	.	TRBV11-2	.	CASSFQGGRINNEQFF	TGTGCCAGCAGCTTTCAGGGGGGACGAATAAACAATGAGCAGTTCTTC
TRBJ2-1	.	TRBV4-3	few	CASSQERQLNNEQFF	TGCGCCAGCAGCCAAGAGCGGCAGCTTAACAATGAGCAGTTCTTC
TRBJ2-3	.	TRBV6-2/TRBV6-3	.	CASSYSLGPTYTQYF	TGTGCCAGCAGTTACTCGTTAGGCCCTACTTATACGCAGTATTTT
TRBJ2-5	.	TRBV14	.	CASSQGRWRQETQYF	TGTGCCAGCAGCCAGGGGCGCTGGAGACAAGAGACCCAGTACTTC
TRBJ2-1	TRBD2	TRBV4-3	.	CASSQDLGGSGNEQFF	TGCGCCAGCAGCCAAGATCTGGGCGGGAGCGGCAATGAGCAGTTCTTC
TRBJ2-1	TRBD2	TRBV20-1	.	CSARDWEVAGSETQFF	TGCAGTGCTAGAGATTGGGAAGTAGCGGGGTCAGAGACCCAGTTCTTC
TRBJ1-1	TRBD1	TRBV6-2/TRBV6-3	.	CASSYWGQIEAFF	TGTGCCAGCAGTTACTGGGGACAGATTGAAGCTTTCTTT
TRBJ1-5	.	TRBV10-3	many	CAIETFTQNQPQHF	TGTGCCATCGAAACCTTTACCCAGAATCAGCCCCAGCATTTT
TRBJ2-2	.	TRBV9	.	CASSEPGTPFAGELFF	TGTGCCAGCAGCGAACCGGGAACTCCATTTGCCGGGGAGCTGTTTTTT
TRBJ2-3	.	TRBV7-2	.	CASSLGQLSNTDTQYF	TGTGCCAGCAGCTTAGGGCAGCTTAGTAACACAGATACGCAGTATTTT
TRBJ2-3	TRBD2	TRBV20-1	.	CSQAGVTDTQYF	TGCAGTCAAGCGGGAGTTACAGATACGCAGTATTTT
TRBJ2-7	.	TRBV2	few	CASFRNQRTYEQYF	TGTGCCAGCTTCCGGAACCAGCGAACCTACGAGCAGTACTTC
TRBJ2-7	TRBD2	TRBV28	few	CASSLYGGRAYEQYF	TGTGCCAGCAGTTTATATGGCGGGAGGGCCTACGAGCAGTACTTC
TRBJ2-7	.	TRBV20-1	.	CSARSGMAYEQYF	TGCAGTGCTAGGAGTGGGATGGCCTACGAGCAGTACTTC
TRBJ1-1	.	TRBV6-5	.	CASSPGHTEAFF	TGTGCCAGCAGCCCCGGGCACACTGAAGCTTTCTTT
TRBJ1-1	.	TRBV7-9	.	CASSPLNTEAFF	TGTGCCAGCAGCCCCTTGAACACTGAAGCTTTCTTT
TRBJ1-4	.	TRBV7-2	.	CASSLGGSREKLFF	TGTGCCAGCAGCTTAGGGGGGAGCCGTGAAAAACTGTTTTTT
TRBJ2-1	.	TRBV7-2	few	CASSNGLIYNEQFF	TGTGCCAGCAGCAACGGACTTATCTACAATGAGCAGTTCTTC
TRBJ2-6	.	TRBV11-2	few	CASSLMGSGSSGANVLTF	TGTGCCAGCAGCTTAATGGGGTCAGGTAGCTCTGGGGCCAACGTCCTGACTTTC
TRBJ2-1	.	TRBV9	few	CASSGRADWNEQFF	TGTGCCAGCAGCGGGCGCGCCGACTGGAATGAGCAGTTCTTC
TRBJ2-5	TRBD1	TRBV4-3	.	CASSQVKNQGVRGNEQYF	TGCGCCAGCAGCCAAGTCAAGAACCAGGGGGTAAGGGGTAATGAGCAGTACTTC
TRBJ2-5	TRBD2	TRBV28	.	CASIDTGLASEQYF	TGTGCCAGCATCGATACGGGACTAGCGAGTGAGCAGTACTTC
TRBJ2-7	.	TRBV18	.	CASSRTTGQIRNSYEQYF	TGTGCCAGCTCACGAACCACAGGACAGATTCGCAACTCCTACGAGCAGTACTTC
TRBJ1-4	TRBD1	TRBV4-3	.	CASSQDWTGRATNEKLFF	TGCGCCAGCAGCCAAGATTGGACAGGAAGGGCAACTAATGAAAAACTGTTTTTT
TRBJ2-1	TRBD2	TRBV3-1	.	CASSQFLASGSYNEQFF	TGTGCCAGCAGCCAATTCCTTGCTAGCGGCTCCTACAATGAGCAGTTCTTC
TRBJ2-1	.	TRBV5-5	.	CASKPRSYSGNEQFF	TGTGCCAGCAAGCCCCGCTCATACTCAGGCAATGAGCAGTTCTTC
TRBJ2-3	.	TRBV27	few	CASSRGPNPSTDTQYF	TGTGCCAGCAGTCGGGGGCCCAATCCTAGCACAGATACGCAGTATTTT
TRBJ2-1	TRBD2	TRBV9	few	CASSAALQRGPNEQFF	TGTGCCAGCAGCGCCGCCCTCCAGCGGGGCCCGAATGAGCAGTTCTTC
TRBJ2-7	.	TRBV12-3/TRBV12-4	.	CASSLQDYEQYF	TGTGCCAGCAGTTTACAGGACTACGAGCAGTACTTC
TRBJ2-7	.	TRBV7-9	few	CASSRTELPYEQYF	TGTGCCAGCAGCCGGACAGAGTTACCCTACGAGCAGTACTTC
TRBJ1-1	TRBD1	TRBV10-3	.	CAISPGTGTNTEAFF	TGTGCCATCTCTCCCGGGACAGGAACGAACACTGAAGCTTTCTTT
TRBJ2-7	.	TRBV5-1	few	CASSWPGTGADEQYF	TGCGCCAGCAGCTGGCCCGGGACCGGGGCGGACGAGCAGTACTTC
TRBJ2-7	.	TRBV7-9	.	CASSLAGDHEQYF	TGTGCCAGCAGCTTAGCTGGGGACCACGAGCAGTACTTC